This T cell receptor (beta chain) originates from a study of graft-versus-host responses after intestinal transplantation. V gave up 2 bases and J gave up 0 bases, with 10 bases separating them. Germline loops: CDR1 MNHEY, CDR2 SMNVEV (reference sequence). The CDR3 spans 15 residues. Study-level points and caveats: Graft-donor T cell macrochimerism in patients accompanied high graft-versus-host to host-versus-graft clonal ratios in allografts. GvH clonotypes were identified within recipient marrow, with a subset emerging first in ileum or blood. With peak circulating GvH clone levels came an association with early post-transplant HvG declines.

This table comes from immunoSEQ multiplex PCR, and its TCRdb copy is limited to in-frame clones, with some not included. The data hold over 100,000 clones, with 95% observed a single time. This clone was observed a single time. What it binds is not known. This sequence joins TRBV27 and TRBJ2-5; the D is unclear. This receptor was taken from a human donor who received an intestinal transplant. Sequences were derived from unstimulated CD8+ T cells sorted from spleen or lymph node cells, sampled before intestinal transplant. The CDR3 DNA follows: TGTGCCAGCAGTTTAACTAACAAGTACCAAGAGACCCAGTACTTC. Protein product: CASSLTNKYQETQYF.